The sequence of this TCR beta chain was determined in a study of human T cells and chemical hapten exposure. Noted time point: patch test 3, about 24 weeks after DPC sensitization. The treatment was: therapeutic diphenylcyclopropenone sensitization with weekly scalp DPC. TCRdb ran MiXCR on the RACE reads and lists one entry per CDR3 protein. In the table there are tens of thousands of distinct CDR3 sequences, 9.9% of which are singletons. This clonotype was recorded many times. This TCR derives from a woman aged 40-49 years with alopecia areata. Some clones in this sample may be carry-over from other donors' samples. Source: whole blood, taken in connection with sensitization to the hapten diphenylcyclopropenone (DPC).

The CDR3 DNA reads as TGTGCCAGCTCACCGAAGAGCACAGATACGCAGTATTTT. This gives the protein CASSPKSTDTQYF. The V gene is TRBV18, the J gene TRBJ2-3; D gene unclear. Germline assignment: CDR1 KGHSH and CDR2 LQKENI. V was pared by 3 bases and J by 0 bases, with 4 bases between. CDR3 size: 13 residues.